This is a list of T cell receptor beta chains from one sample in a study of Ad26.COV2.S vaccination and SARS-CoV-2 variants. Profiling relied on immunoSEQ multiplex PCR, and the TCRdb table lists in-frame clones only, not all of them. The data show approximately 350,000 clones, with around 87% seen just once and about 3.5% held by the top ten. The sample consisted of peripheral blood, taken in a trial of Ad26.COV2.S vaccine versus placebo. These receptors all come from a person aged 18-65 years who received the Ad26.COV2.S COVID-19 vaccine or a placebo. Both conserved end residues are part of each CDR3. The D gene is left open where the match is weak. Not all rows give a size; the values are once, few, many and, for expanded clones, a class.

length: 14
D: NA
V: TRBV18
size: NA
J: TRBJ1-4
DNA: TGTGCCAGCTCACCAGGATGGGGTAATGAAAAACTGTTTTTT
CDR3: CASSPGWGNEKLFF

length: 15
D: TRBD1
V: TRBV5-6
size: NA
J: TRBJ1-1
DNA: TGTGCCAGCAGCAACCCACAGGACAGGGGCTGGGTAGCTTTCTTT
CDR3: CASSNPQDRGWVAFF

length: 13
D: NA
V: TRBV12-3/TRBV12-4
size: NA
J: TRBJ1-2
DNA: TGTGCCAGCAGTTTCAGGGCGGACTATGGCTACACCTTC
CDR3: CASSFRADYGYTF

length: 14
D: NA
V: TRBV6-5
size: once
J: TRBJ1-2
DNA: TGTGCCAGCAGCCTACGTCCAGAAGCTATGAGCTACACCTTC
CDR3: CASSLRPEAMSYTF

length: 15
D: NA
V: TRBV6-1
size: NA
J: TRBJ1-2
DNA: TGTGCCAGCAGTGAAGCGCTTCGGACAGTGGGTGGCTACACCTTC
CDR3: CASSEALRTVGGYTF

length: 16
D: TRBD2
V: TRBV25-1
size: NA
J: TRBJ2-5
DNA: TGTGCCAGCAGTCTCCTAGCGGGGGGCCACCAAGAGACCCAGTACTTC
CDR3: CASSLLAGGHQETQYF

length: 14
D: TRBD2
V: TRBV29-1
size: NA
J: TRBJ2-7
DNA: TGCAGCGTTGCAGCAGCGGGGGGTTTTGACGAGCAGTACTTC
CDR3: CSVAAAGGFDEQYF

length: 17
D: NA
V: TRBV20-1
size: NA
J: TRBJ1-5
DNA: TGCAGTGCTAGTCCTACGACCGGCAGGTTGAGCAATCAGCCCCAGCATTTT
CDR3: CSASPTTGRLSNQPQHF

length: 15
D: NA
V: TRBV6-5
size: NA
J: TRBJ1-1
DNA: TGTGCCAGCAGTTACCCCGGGGCTGGAAACACTGAAGCTTTCTTT
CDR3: CASSYPGAGNTEAFF

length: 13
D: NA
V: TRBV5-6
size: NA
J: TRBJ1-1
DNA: TGTGCCAGCAGCCAAAATTACGGCACTGAAGCTTTCTTT
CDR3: CASSQNYGTEAFF

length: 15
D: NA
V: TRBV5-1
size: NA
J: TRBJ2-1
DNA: TGCGCCAGCTACCTTCCAGCGTCGGGCTACAATGAGCAGTTCTTC
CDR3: CASYLPASGYNEQFF

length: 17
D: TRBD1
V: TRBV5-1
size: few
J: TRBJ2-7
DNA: TGCGCCAGCAGCCCGGCCCATCCGGGACAGGGGTCCTACGAGCAGTACTTC
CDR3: CASSPAHPGQGSYEQYF

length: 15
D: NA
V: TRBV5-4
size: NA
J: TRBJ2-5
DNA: TGTGCCAGCAGCTTGGTTGCGGGGCCCCAAGAGACCCAGTACTTC
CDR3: CASSLVAGPQETQYF

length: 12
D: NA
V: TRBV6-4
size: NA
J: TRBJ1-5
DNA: TGTGCCAGCAGTGACGGGGATCAGCCCCAGCATTTT
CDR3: CASSDGDQPQHF

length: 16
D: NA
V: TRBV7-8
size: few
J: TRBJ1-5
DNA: TGTGCCAGCAGCTCGACTACCGGGGCCTATAATCAGCCCCAGCATTTT
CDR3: CASSSTTGAYNQPQHF

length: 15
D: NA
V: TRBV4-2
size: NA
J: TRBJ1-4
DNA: TGTGCCAGCACCGCCATTGGACAGATTAATGAAAAACTGTTTTTT
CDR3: CASTAIGQINEKLFF

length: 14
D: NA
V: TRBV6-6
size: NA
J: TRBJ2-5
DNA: TGTGCCAGCAGTTACTCGACTATGGGGGAGACCCAGTACTTC
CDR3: CASSYSTMGETQYF

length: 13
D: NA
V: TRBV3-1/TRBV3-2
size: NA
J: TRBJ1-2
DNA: TGTGCCAGCAGCCAACTGACCGAGGCGCGCTACACCTTC
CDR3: CASSQLTEARYTF

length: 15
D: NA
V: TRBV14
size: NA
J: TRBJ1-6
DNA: TGTGCCAGCAGCCAAGATAGGCAACTTTCTTCACCCCTCCACTTT
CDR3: CASSQDRQLSSPLHF

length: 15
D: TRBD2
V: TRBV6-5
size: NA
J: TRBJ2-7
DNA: TGTGCCAGCAGTTACAAAGCGGGGGGGCTTGGCGAGCAGTACTTC
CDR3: CASSYKAGGLGEQYF

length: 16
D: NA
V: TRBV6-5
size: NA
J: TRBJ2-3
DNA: TGTGCCAGCAGTTACCGGGGGGCCTCTGGCACAGATACGCAGTATTTT
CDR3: CASSYRGASGTDTQYF

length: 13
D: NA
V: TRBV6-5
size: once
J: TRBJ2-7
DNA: TGTGCCAGCAGTCCAAGGGGAGGGGGCGAGCAGTACTTC
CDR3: CASSPRGGGEQYF

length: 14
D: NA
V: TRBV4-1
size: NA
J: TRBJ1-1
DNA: TGCGCCAGCAGCCAGGGTGGGACGGCCCAGGGGGCTTTCTTT
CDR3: CASSQGGTAQGAFF

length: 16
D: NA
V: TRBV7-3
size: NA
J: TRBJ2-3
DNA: TGTGCCAGCAGCTTGGGTACCGACTACCTCACAGATACGCAGTATTTT
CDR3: CASSLGTDYLTDTQYF

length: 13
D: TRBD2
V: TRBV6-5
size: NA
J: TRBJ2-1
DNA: TGTGCCAGCAGTTACTCGGGGGGGAGCGAGCAGTTCTTC
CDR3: CASSYSGGSEQFF

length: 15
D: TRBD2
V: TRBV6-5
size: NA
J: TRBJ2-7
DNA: TGTGCCAGCGCTATCGTTGCGGGGGGCTGGAGGGAGCAGTACTTC
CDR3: CASAIVAGGWREQYF

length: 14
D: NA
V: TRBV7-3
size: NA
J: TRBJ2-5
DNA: TGTGCCAGCAGCCTGGGGGGAGGTCGGGAGACCCAGTACTTC
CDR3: CASSLGGGRETQYF

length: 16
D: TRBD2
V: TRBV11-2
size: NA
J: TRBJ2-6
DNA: TGTGCCAGCAGCCCCGGGGGGGGGCCTGGGGCCAACGTCCTGACTTTC
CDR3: CASSPGGGPGANVLTF

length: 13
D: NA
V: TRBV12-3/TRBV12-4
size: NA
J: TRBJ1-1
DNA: TGTGCCAGCCGAGAACAGGGTAACACTGAAGCTTTCTTT
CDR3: CASREQGNTEAFF

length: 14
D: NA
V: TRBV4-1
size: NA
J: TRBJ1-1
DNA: TGCGCCAGCAGCCCCCCCGCAGAGAACACTGAAGCTTTCTTT
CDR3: CASSPPAENTEAFF

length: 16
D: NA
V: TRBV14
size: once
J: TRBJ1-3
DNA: TGTGCCAGCAGCCAAGATGTCCTTTACCCTGGAAACACCATATATTTT
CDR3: CASSQDVLYPGNTIYF

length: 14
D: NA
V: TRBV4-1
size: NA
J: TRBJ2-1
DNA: TGCGCCAGCAGCTCTACGGCCACCTACAATGAGCAGTTCTTC
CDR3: CASSSTATYNEQFF

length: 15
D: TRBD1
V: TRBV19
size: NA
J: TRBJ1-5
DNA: TGTGCCAGTAGTATGAGGACAGGGGGCGATCAGCCCCAGCATTTT
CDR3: CASSMRTGGDQPQHF

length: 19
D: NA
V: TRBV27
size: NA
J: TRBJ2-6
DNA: TGTGCCAGCAGTTTTCAGAGACCGTTGATGATTTCTGGGGCCAACGTCCTGACTTTC
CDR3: CASSFQRPLMISGANVLTF

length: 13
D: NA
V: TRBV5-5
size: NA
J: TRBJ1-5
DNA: TGTGCCAGCAGCTTGGAAGCCGGTCAGCCCCAGCATTTT
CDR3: CASSLEAGQPQHF

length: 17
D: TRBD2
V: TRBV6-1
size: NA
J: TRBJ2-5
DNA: TGTGCCAGCAGTGTCACGGCGGGACTAGCCCGCCAAGAGACCCAGTACTTC
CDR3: CASSVTAGLARQETQYF

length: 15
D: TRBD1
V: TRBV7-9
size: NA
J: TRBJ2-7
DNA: TGTGCCAGCAGCTCGCGGACAGGGAGCTCCTACGAGCAGTACTTC
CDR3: CASSSRTGSSYEQYF